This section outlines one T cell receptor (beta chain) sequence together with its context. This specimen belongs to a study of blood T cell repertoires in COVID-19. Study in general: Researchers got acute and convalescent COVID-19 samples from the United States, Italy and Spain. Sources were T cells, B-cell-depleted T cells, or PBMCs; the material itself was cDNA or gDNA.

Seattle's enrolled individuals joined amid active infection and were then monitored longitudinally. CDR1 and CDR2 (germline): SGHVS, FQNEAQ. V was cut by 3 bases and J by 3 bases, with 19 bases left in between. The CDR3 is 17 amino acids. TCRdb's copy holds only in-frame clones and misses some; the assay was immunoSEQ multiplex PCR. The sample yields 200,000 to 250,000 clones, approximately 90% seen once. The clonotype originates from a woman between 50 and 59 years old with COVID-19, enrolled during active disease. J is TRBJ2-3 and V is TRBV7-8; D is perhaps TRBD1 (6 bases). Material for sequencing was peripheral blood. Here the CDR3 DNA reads TGTGCCAGCAGCTTGCAATCTCCAGGGGTGAGAACAGATACGCAGTATTTT. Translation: CASSLQSPGVRTDTQYF.